The 31 T cell receptor beta chains listed next were all sequenced from one sample in a study of cytomegalovirus exposure and HLA in healthy donors (dated 2017 in TCRdb). To prepare the library, the immunoSEQ multiplex PCR assay was applied. A mixture of 60 forward primers for TCR Vbeta segments and 13 reverse primers for TCR Jbeta segments was used in the multiplex PCR. Held by TCRdb, this immuneACCESS table contains in-frame sequences only and omits some clones. Under half of the omission traces to an unresolved V gene where checked; the cause of the rest is unknown. The table of this sample itemizes over 120,000 clones. The ten largest make up 0.75% to 1% of the sample. The specimen sequenced was PBMCs. The receptor source for this set is a male donor in good health and CMV-seronegative.

The chain carries TRBV6-6 and TRBJ2-7; the D is unclear. Trimming removed 0 bases at V and 4 bases at J, with 7 bases between. The germline gives CDR1 MNHNY, CDR2 SVGAGI (reference sequence). The CDR3 runs to 13 residues. CDR3: CASSYSNSYEQYF. The CDR3 nucleotides are TGTGCCAGCAGTTACTCGAACAGTTACGAGCAGTACTTC.

The chain joins TRBV29-1 to TRBJ1-1; 9 nucleotides match TRBD1. Germline CDR1 is SQVTM and CDR2 is ANQGSEA. There are 12 residues in the CDR3. The trim removed 2 bases at V and 6 bases at J, leaving 1 base unmatched. CDR3 region: CSVERQGAEAFF. The DNA for the CDR3 is TGCAGCGTTGAAAGACAGGGGGCTGAAGCTTTCTTT.

This sequence joins TRBV30 and TRBJ2-4; D gene ambiguous. V was cut by 5 bases and J by 5 bases, with 10 bases left in between. This CDR3 region has 12 residues. Germline CDR1 is GTSNPN and CDR2 is SVGIG (reference sequence). CDR3 loop: CAWGRLENIQYF. CDR3 sequence (DNA): TGTGCCTGGGGCCGACTCGAAAACATTCAGTACTTC.

The rearrangement links TRBV9 to TRBJ1-5, with D unclear. CDR1 is SGDLS, CDR2 YYNGEE, per germline. Trimming removed 3 bases from V and 8 bases from J, with 12 bases in between. This CDR3 has 13 residues. The CDR3 coding sequence is TGTGCCAGCAGCGGCGAGTTTAATGAGCCCCAGCATTTT. Translation gives CASSGEFNEPQHF.

This chain uses TRBV9 with TRBJ2-2; TRBD1 matches at 8 bases. The CDR3 runs to 14 residues. Germline CDR1 SGDLS, CDR2 YYNGEE. V shed 4 bases and J 10 bases; nucleotides not matched to a gene: 9. The CDR3 DNA is TGTGCCAGCAGCCGGTCAGGGGGCCGGGAGGAGCTGTTTTTT. Amino acids: CASSRSGGREELFF. Together with reference TRBV9 and TRBJ2-2, the CDR3 gives the full variable domain: DSGVTQTPKHLITATGQRVTLRCSPRSGDLSVYWYQQSLDQGLQFLIQYYNGEERAKGNILERFSAQQFPDLHSELNLSSLELGDSALYFCASSRSGGREELFFGEGSRLTVL.

The genes are TRBV30 and TRBJ1-1; 7 bases are shared with TRBD1. The CDR3 has 12 residues. Trimming at V came to 5 bases and at J to 2 bases, leaving 2 bases not matched to a gene. Germline CDR1 GTSNPN, CDR2 SVGIG (reference sequence). The CDR3 sequence is CAWGDSNTEAFF. The CDR3 DNA follows: TGTGCCTGGGGGGACAGTAACACTGAAGCTTTCTTT.

The chain combines TRBV19 with TRBJ2-7; D remains unclear. The CDR3 sequence is 16 residues long. CDR1 is LNHDA, CDR2 SQIVND, per germline (reference sequence). V was cut by 3 bases and J by 2 bases, with 17 bases left in between. In DNA form, the CDR3 reads TGTGCCAGTAGTATTCAGGCGCAGCTACCTCCCTACGAGCAGTACTTC. This codes for CASSIQAQLPPYEQYF.

J is TRBJ2-5 and V is TRBV19; D is ambiguous. V lost 3 bases, J lost 7 bases, and 12 bases lay in between. The CDR3 consists of 13 residues. Germline CDR1 reads LNHDA; CDR2 reads SQIVND (reference sequence). The CDR3 protein is CASSMSGTVTQYF. As DNA, the CDR3 is TGTGCCAGTAGTATGTCGGGTACGGTGACCCAGTACTTC.

This chain joins TRBV4-3 and TRBJ1-6; TRBD1 might be the D (6 bases). The germline CDR1 and CDR2 sequences are LGHNA and YSLEER. The CDR3 consists of 15 residues. The V end was cut by 3 bases, the J end by 9 bases, with 15 bases between. CDR3 region: CASSQAQGTVSPLHF. The CDR3 region has the DNA TGCGCCAGCAGCCAGGCCCAGGGGACCGTTTCACCCCTCCACTTT.

On this clone: This same CDR3 is encoded by further DNA sequences in the sample. This chain connects TRBV19 to TRBJ1-1; D is possibly TRBD1 (5 bases). This CDR3 spans 13 amino acids. The ends were cut back, 1 base at V and 6 bases at J, with 9 bases in the middle. Germline V gene data show CDR1 as LNHDA and CDR2 as SQIVND (reference sequence). The chain's CDR3 is CASSIAGGAEAFF. The DNA for the CDR3 is TGTGCCAGTAGTATAGCGGGGGGAGCTGAAGCTTTCTTT. Full variable domain (outside the CDR3, taken from reference TRBV19 and TRBJ1-1): DGGITQSPKYLFRKEGQNVTLSCEQNLNHDAMYWYRQDPGQGLRLIYYSQIVNDFQKGDIAEGYSVSREKKESFPLTVTSAQKNPTAFYLCASSIAGGAEAFFGQGTRLTVV.

The chain links TRBV30 to TRBJ2-3; TRBD2 is a possible D gene (6 bases). This CDR3 has 14 amino acids. CDR1 and CDR2 (germline): GTSNPN, SVGIG (reference sequence). Trimming pared 7 bases from V and 2 bases from J, leaving 16 bases between. CDR3: CASAQAGSTDTQYF. CDR3 nucleotide sequence: TGTGCCTCGGCCCAGGCGGGATCCACAGATACGCAGTATTTT.

This chain joins TRBV6-1 and TRBJ2-1; D perhaps matches TRBD2 (5 bases). The CDR3 spans 14 residues. The V and J ends lost 0 bases and 8 bases respectively, with 11 bases between them. Per germline, CDR1 MNHNS and CDR2 SASEGT. DNA of the CDR3: TGTGCCAGCAGTGAAGCTCCGCCAGCGGATGAGCAGTTCTTC. It translates to CASSEAPPADEQFF.

The gene calls are TRBV7-9 and TRBJ1-1; 7 positions agree with TRBD1. Trimming cost V 5 bases and J 5 bases; bases outside gene matches: 2. Germline V gives CDR1 SEHNR, CDR2 FQNEAQ (reference sequence). The CDR3 is 12 amino acids. CDR3 sequence (DNA): TGTGCCAGCAGCCCCAGGGGGACTGAAGCTTTCTTT. It codes for CASSPRGTEAFF.

The chain links TRBV30 to TRBJ1-5; D is possibly TRBD1 (6 bases). Deletions cut 2 bases from V and 4 bases from J, with 12 bases between. This CDR3 contains 14 residues. Germline V gene sequence: CDR1 GTSNPN, CDR2 SVGIG (reference sequence). CDR3 sequence: CAWSKGVRNQPQHF. CDR3 sequence (DNA): TGTGCCTGGAGTAAGGGGGTACGAAATCAGCCCCAGCATTTT.

J is TRBJ2-4 and V is TRBV27; D is possibly TRBD1 (6 bases). This CDR3 has 13 residues. Per germline, CDR1 MNHEY and CDR2 SMNVEV (reference sequence). V lost 1 base and J 9 bases, leaving 10 bases between the germline ends. As DNA, the CDR3 is TGTGCCAGCAGTTTATGGGGCAGGGGCATTCAGTACTTC. This codes for CASSLWGRGIQYF.

The rearrangement links TRBV6-4 to TRBJ1-2; weak D call: TRBD1 (5 bases). The CDR3 totals 14 residues. Trimming stripped 6 bases from V and 7 bases from J, with 18 bases between. The germline V gene encodes CDR1 MRHNA and CDR2 SNTAGT. CDR3 sequence (DNA): TGTGCCAGCAGACCGGCCCCGTGGGGGGTTGGCTACACCTTC. This translates into CASRPAPWGVGYTF.

The rearrangement uses TRBV6-4 and TRBJ1-1; 8 nucleotides agree with TRBD1. The V gene's germline CDR1 is MRHNA and CDR2 SNTAGT. The CDR3 runs 13 residues. V shed 6 bases and J 4 bases; nucleotides not matched to a gene: 4. The CDR3 protein is CASRGTGVTEAFF. The CDR3 bases are TGTGCCAGCAGGGGGACAGGAGTCACTGAAGCTTTCTTT.

In nucleotides, the CDR3 is TGTGCCATCAGTGGAAGCGGGACCCAAGAGACCCAGTACTTC. Translated: CAISGSGTQETQYF. This chain connects TRBV10-3 to TRBJ2-5, with 7 bases matching TRBD2. This CDR3 spans 14 amino acids. V was pared by 4 bases and J by 1 base, with 3 bases of the junction left unmatched. CDR1 is ENHRY and CDR2 is SYGVKD in the germline V gene.

J is TRBJ2-3 and V is TRBV10-2; TRBD2 aligns across 10 bases. The V segment lost 6 bases and the J segment 4 bases; nucleotides outside the gene matches: 7. Per germline, CDR1 WSHSY and CDR2 SAAADI. The CDR3 sequence is 15 residues long. The CDR3 reads CASRDLAGAADTQYF. Written as DNA, the CDR3 is TGCGCCAGCAGAGACCTAGCGGGAGCTGCAGATACGCAGTATTTT.

The V gene is TRBV7-6, the J gene TRBJ2-3; weak D call: TRBD2 (5 bases). This CDR3 has 15 residues. V gave up 0 bases and J gave up 0 bases, with 7 bases separating them. Germline-derived CDR1 and CDR2 are SGHVS and FNYEAQ. The CDR3: CASSLARASTDTQYF. The CDR3 nucleotides are TGTGCCAGCAGCTTAGCGCGGGCTAGCACAGATACGCAGTATTTT.

The rearrangement links TRBV4-2 to TRBJ1-4, with D possibly matching TRBD1 (6 bases). Looked up from germline, CDR1 is LGHNA and CDR2 is YNFKEQ. The CDR3 extends over 16 amino acids. V lost 2 bases, J lost 2 bases, and 12 bases lay in between. CDR3 in amino acids: CASSQSRQVTNEKLFF. The CDR3 region has the DNA TGTGCCAGCAGCCAATCCCGACAGGTGACTAATGAAAAACTGTTTTTT.

V and J are TRBV11-3 and TRBJ2-7; 10 nucleotides agree with TRBD1. The CDR3 loop spans 15 amino acids. CDR1 SGHNT and CDR2 YENEEA come from the germline V gene. Losses at the gene ends were 2 bases for V and 2 bases for J; bases not matched to a gene: 3. CDR3 protein: CASSLKGTGAYEQYF. The CDR3 DNA is TGTGCCAGCAGCTTAAAGGGGACAGGGGCCTACGAGCAGTACTTC.

The chain employs TRBV6-5 and TRBJ1-1; TRBD1 matches 7 bases. Trimming cost V 3 bases and J 5 bases; bases outside gene matches: 6. Per the germline V gene, CDR1 is MNHEY and CDR2 is SVGAGI. The CDR3 loop spans 14 amino acids. The CDR3, as DNA: TGTGCCAGCAGTTATGACAAACAGGGGACTGAAGCTTTCTTT. Protein product: CASSYDKQGTEAFF.

The genes are TRBV7-6 and TRBJ2-2, with 9 bases matching TRBD2. The CDR3 totals 15 residues. The germline gives CDR1 SGHVS, CDR2 FNYEAQ. The V gene end was trimmed by 4 bases and the J gene end by 7 bases; junction bases not matched to a gene: 7. DNA for the CDR3: TGTGCCAGCAGCTCCTCTAGCGGGGTTGGCGGGGAGCTGTTTTTT. Protein: CASSSSSGVGGELFF.

The gene calls are TRBV4-3 and TRBJ1-5; TRBD1 might be the D (6 bases). CDR3 length: 17 residues. V dropped 0 bases and J dropped 3 bases, with 15 bases sitting between them. Per germline, CDR1 LGHNA and CDR2 YSLEER. CDR3 region: CASSQDIPRGNNQPQHF. Here the CDR3 DNA reads TGCGCCAGCAGCCAAGATATTCCCAGGGGAAACAATCAGCCCCAGCATTTT.

The chain is built from TRBV6-5 and TRBJ2-3; D is unresolved. The CDR3 loop spans 10 amino acids. V shed 6 bases and J shed 6 bases, with 4 bases lying between them. Germline lookup yields CDR1 MNHEY and CDR2 SVGAGI. This CDR3 is CASRGDTQYF. Written as DNA, the CDR3 is TGTGCCAGCAGGGGCGATACGCAGTATTTT.

The rearrangement uses TRBV6-4 and TRBJ2-1; D is uncertain. V lost 3 bases and J lost 0, with 9 bases in between. The CDR3 is made up of 15 amino acids. Germline V gene data show CDR1 as MRHNA and CDR2 as SNTAGT. DNA of the CDR3: TGTGCCAGCAGTGAAACTGTTAGCTCCTACAATGAGCAGTTCTTC. This sequence encodes CASSETVSSYNEQFF.

The V gene is TRBV5-1, the J gene TRBJ2-5; 14 bases fit TRBD2. Germline-derived CDR1 and CDR2 are SGHRS and YFSETQ. V lost 0 bases and J lost 3; bases outside the gene matches: 1. The CDR3 has 16 residues. The DNA for the CDR3 is TGCGCCAGCAGCTTGGGGGGACTAGCGGGGGAAGAGACCCAGTACTTC. Its translation is CASSLGGLAGEETQYF.

Here the CDR3 DNA reads TGTGCCAGCAGCCTCAGGGGTGTGGCAGAGACCCAGTACTTC. Its translation is CASSLRGVAETQYF. This rearrangement joins TRBV2 to TRBJ2-5, with D possibly being TRBD1 (6 bases). The CDR3 runs to 14 residues. Trimming removed 6 bases at V and 4 bases at J, with 15 bases between. In germline, CDR1 is SNHLY, CDR2 FYNNEI.

The V call is TRBV29-1, the J call TRBJ2-5; 11 positions agree with TRBD2. The germline gives CDR1 SQVTM, CDR2 ANQGSEA. V lost 5 bases and J lost 7; bases outside the gene matches: 15. The CDR3 length is 16 residues. The CDR3 spells CSVIDAASGRPGTQYF. In nucleotides, the CDR3 is TGCAGCGTTATAGATGCGGCTAGCGGGAGGCCCGGGACCCAGTACTTC.

Comment on this clone: This sample includes further DNA sequences coding for the same CDR3. The J gene is TRBJ2-3, the V gene TRBV11-3; TRBD2 might be the D (6 bases). The V end was cut by 3 bases, the J end by 0 bases, with 7 bases between. The CDR3 runs 14 residues. Germline CDR1 reads SGHNT; CDR2 reads YENEEA. The CDR3 sequence: CASSLGGSTDTQYF. Written as DNA, the CDR3 is TGTGCCAGCAGCTTGGGGGGTAGCACAGATACGCAGTATTTT.